The clone carrying this T cell receptor (beta chain) appeared a few times. Its specificity is not known. The data belong to a study of T cell repertoires in cytomegalovirus infection. Study information: Based on public TCR beta signatures, there were indications of CMV infection and of a matching HLA type. Study-wide results and caveats: The ex vivo response showed dominance by HLA-C-restricted CMV-specific TCR beta clonotypes.

Germline CDR1 and CDR2: SGHVS and FQNEAQ. V was pared by 0 bases and J by 3 bases, with 9 bases between. This CDR3 spans 15 amino acids. TCRdb re-called the reads with MiXCR, one entry per CDR3 protein. The sample records approximately 470,000 distinct CDR3 sequences, under 55% being singletons. The source of this sequence is a human donor in good health (CMV status not recorded). Some clones in this sample may be carry-over from other donors' samples. The chain has TRBV7-8 and TRBJ2-1; D is uncertain. Material: cultured PBMCs, obtained from culture after CMV antigen stimulation. The CDR3 region is CASSLASGIYNEQFF. The CDR3 nucleotides are TGTGCCAGCAGCTTAGCTAGTGGGATCTACAATGAGCAGTTCTTC.